This TCR beta chain emerged from a study of cytomegalovirus exposure and HLA in healthy donors. Study-level findings and limits: Earlier results showed most TCR beta V segments being productive about 87% or about 30% of the time. Presence/absence results assume similar sequencing depth per donor, which may not hold. Cytomegalovirus-associated TCR beta chains were listed, numbering 150 to 200.

Use of 60 Vbeta and 13 Jbeta primers characterized the PCR. Assay: immunoSEQ multiplex PCR; the TCRdb copy retains only in-frame clones and omits some. The sample yields roughly 200,000 clones, 80% to 90% seen once. Germline-derived CDR1 and CDR2 are MNHNY and SVGAGI (reference sequence). The CDR3 is made up of 15 amino acids. The V and J ends lost 6 bases and 4 bases, in that order; junction bases with no gene match: 8. As concerns this clone: Its antigen is not known.

Sequencing was done on a sample of PBMCs. The origin of this receptor is a woman aged 18 to 35 in good health and CMV-seronegative. This rearrangement joins TRBV6-6 to TRBJ2-7, with 11 bases that match TRBD2. CDR3 in DNA: TGTGCCAGCAGCTTAGCGGGGGGGCTAGGTTACGAGCAGTACTTC. Protein product: CASSLAGGLGYEQYF.